A single sample gave rise to the 22 T cell receptor beta chains below, sequenced in a study of blood T cell repertoires in COVID-19. The protocol was immunoSEQ multiplex PCR, while the TCRdb copy is restricted to in-frame clones and leaves out a portion. Of approximately 28,000 clones listed, nearly 90% are singletons. Sequencing was carried out using peripheral blood. The receptors were gathered from an older woman with active COVID-19.

The chain links TRBV6-5 to TRBJ2-7; D is perhaps TRBD2 (6 bases). The CDR3 runs 11 residues. Trimming left V 11 bases short and J 1 base short, with 9 bases between. The germline V gene encodes CDR1 MNHEY and CDR2 SVGAGI. The CDR3 nucleotides are TGTGCCGTGGGACTTTCCTACGAGCAGTACTTC. It encodes CAVGLSYEQYF.

V is TRBV7-2 and J is TRBJ2-5; D possibly corresponds to TRBD2 (7 bases). Germline values: CDR1 SGHTA, CDR2 FQGNSA. The CDR3 loop spans 15 amino acids. V lost 5 bases and J lost 3, with 16 bases in between. CDR3 amino acids: CASSLRGGEEETQYF. The CDR3 nucleotides are TGTGCCAGCAGCCTAAGGGGGGGGGAGGAAGAGACCCAGTACTTC. Combining the CDR3 with reference TRBV7-2 and TRBJ2-5 gives the whole variable domain GAGVSQSPSNKVTEKGKDVELRCDPISGHTALYWYRQSLGQGLEFLIYFQGNSAPDKSGLPSDRFSAERTGGSVSTLTIQRTQQEDSAVYLCASSLRGGEEETQYFGPGTRLLVL.

This clone was seen a single time. The V call is TRBV28, the J call TRBJ2-1; tentative D call: TRBD2 (6 bases). The germline CDR1 and CDR2 sequences are MDHEN and SYDVKM. The germline V and J ends were trimmed by 7 bases and 2 bases, with 15 bases remaining between them. The CDR3 sequence is 15 residues long. The CDR3 spells CASTPTGAPYNEQFF. The CDR3 bases are TGTGCCAGCACCCCAACGGGAGCCCCCTACAATGAGCAGTTCTTC.

The genes are TRBV2 and TRBJ1-5, with no clear D. This CDR3 is 15 amino acids long. CDR1 and CDR2 from the germline V gene are SNHLY and FYNNEI. V was clipped by 1 base and J by 6 bases, with 13 bases between them. The DNA for the CDR3 is TGTGCCAGCAGTGAAGTCAGGAGGGTCGGTCAGCCCCAGCATTTT. Encoded protein: CASSEVRRVGQPQHF.

The V and J genes are TRBV2 and TRBJ1-6, with 9 positions matching TRBD1. V shed 4 bases and J 0 bases; nucleotides not matched to a gene: 7. Germline assignment: CDR1 SNHLY and CDR2 FYNNEI. This CDR3 is built from 18 residues. The CDR3 region is CASSGQGGSSSYNSPLHF. The DNA of the CDR3 is TGTGCCAGCAGTGGACAGGGGGGTTCCTCCTCCTATAATTCACCCCTCCACTTT.

The genes are TRBV2 and TRBJ2-7; tentative D call: TRBD2 (6 bases). V lost 5 bases to trimming and J lost 5 bases, with 10 bases between them. Germline values: CDR1 SNHLY, CDR2 FYNNEI. The CDR3 loop spans 12 amino acids. CDR3 amino acids: CASSQEGNEQYF. The CDR3 bases are TGTGCCAGCAGTCAGGAGGGGAACGAGCAGTACTTC.

The chain employs TRBV18 and TRBJ2-2, with TRBD1 identical over 9 bases. V lost 7 bases and J lost 0; bases outside the gene matches: 18. The CDR3 contains 20 residues. CDR1 is KGHSH, CDR2 LQKENI, per germline. The CDR3 sequence is CASFLRPGQGSKTNTGELFF. The CDR3 DNA follows: TGTGCCAGCTTTTTGAGACCGGGACAGGGAAGTAAAACGAACACCGGGGAGCTGTTTTTT.

The CDR3 region has the DNA TGCGCCAGCAGGGGGGGTGACGAGCAGTACTTC. This translates into CASRGGDEQYF. The chain carries TRBV5-1 and TRBJ2-7; tentatively, D is TRBD2 (6 bases). Germline CDR1 SGHRS, CDR2 YFSETQ. The CDR3 runs 11 residues. Trimming pared 5 bases from V and 5 bases from J, leaving 8 bases between.

CDR3 protein: CASSQDRGTDTQYF. The CDR3 coding sequence is TGCGCCAGCAGCCAAGATCGCGGAACAGATACGCAGTATTTT. This sequence joins TRBV4-3 and TRBJ2-3, with unresolved D. This CDR3 region has 14 residues. From germline, CDR1 is LGHNA and CDR2 YSLEER. Trimming removed 0 bases from V and 3 bases from J, with 7 bases in between.

Here the CDR3 reads CASSPGGPAVEQFF. The CDR3 nucleotides are TGTGCCAGCAGCCCAGGAGGGCCCGCAGTTGAGCAGTTCTTC. The chain has TRBV11-2 and TRBJ2-1; a possible D gene is TRBD2 (6 bases). In germline, CDR1 is SGHAT, CDR2 FQNNGV. The CDR3 loop spans 14 amino acids. Trimming cost V 5 bases and J 9 bases, with 17 bases left between them. Combining the CDR3 with reference TRBV11-2 and TRBJ2-1 gives the whole variable domain EAGVAQSPRYKIIEKRQSVAFWCNPISGHATLYWYQQILGQGPKLLIQFQNNGVVDDSQLPKDRFSAERLKGVDSTLKIQPAKLEDSAVYLCASSPGGPAVEQFFGPGTRLTVL.

The chain employs TRBV30 and TRBJ1-6; D remains unclear. The CDR3 is made up of 16 amino acids. In germline, CDR1 is GTSNPN, CDR2 SVGIG (reference sequence). Trimming cost V 0 bases and J 9 bases, with 18 bases left between them. CDR3 loop: CAWSVGWRRKGSPLHF. CDR3 DNA: TGTGCCTGGAGTGTAGGGTGGAGGCGTAAGGGTTCACCCCTCCACTTT.

The chain uses TRBV10-2 and TRBJ2-1, with D hard to call. The CDR3 has 13 amino acids. CDR1 WSHSY and CDR2 SAAADI come from the germline V gene. Between the trimmed V and J ends, which lost 6 bases and 2 bases, there was a span of 8 bases. CDR3 in DNA: TGCGCCAGCAGACCGACAACCTACAATGAGCAGTTCTTC. It codes for CASRPTTYNEQFF.

The chain employs TRBV27 and TRBJ2-2, with TRBD2 matching over 7 bases. The CDR3 totals 15 residues. The J segment lost 6 bases and the V segment lost 1 base, leaving 5 bases of the junction unmatched. Germline lookup yields CDR1 MNHEY and CDR2 SMNVEV (reference sequence). Written as DNA, the CDR3 is TGTGCCAGCAGTTTATTTGGGGGGGAGGCCGGGGAGCTGTTTTTT. This codes for CASSLFGGEAGELFF.

This chain uses TRBV5-1 with TRBJ2-7, with 11 bases identical to TRBD2. The CDR3 is 14 amino acids. The germline gives CDR1 SGHRS, CDR2 YFSETQ. With 4 bases clipped from V and 2 bases from J, the junction kept 2 bases outside the gene matches. The CDR3 reads CASSEGLAAYEQYF. In DNA, the CDR3 is TGCGCCAGCAGCGAGGGACTAGCGGCCTACGAGCAGTACTTC.

The chain has TRBV6-5 and TRBJ2-3, with 11 bases fitting TRBD2. This CDR3 contains 14 residues. Per the germline V gene, CDR1 is MNHEY and CDR2 is SVGAGI. V lost 9 bases to trimming and J lost 5 bases; unmatched junction nucleotides: 7. The CDR3 sequence is CASKLAGDIDTQYF. CDR3 nucleotide sequence: TGTGCCAGTAAACTAGCGGGAGACATAGATACGCAGTATTTT.

This clone was detected once. The chain joins TRBV28 to TRBJ2-7; D is ambiguous. The CDR3 loop spans 14 amino acids. Trimming removed 8 bases from V and 2 bases from J, with 16 bases in between. Germline CDR1 MDHEN, CDR2 SYDVKM. CDR3 region: CASSAKLVAYEQYF. The CDR3 region has the DNA TGTGCCAGCTCCGCAAAGCTAGTGGCCTACGAGCAGTACTTC.

The CDR3 nucleotides read TGTGCCAGCAGCACCCCCCGGAGAGGGACCGGGGAGCTGTTTTTT. This translates into CASSTPRRGTGELFF. The chain joins TRBV6-5 to TRBJ2-2, with a possible D match to TRBD2 (5 bases). Germline V gives CDR1 MNHEY, CDR2 SVGAGI. CDR3 length: 15 amino acids. Trimming pared 6 bases from V and 5 bases from J, leaving 16 bases between.

This clone has more than one count but fewer than ten. The rearrangement joins TRBV30 to TRBJ2-1, with D possibly matching TRBD1 (6 bases). Looked up from germline, CDR1 is GTSNPN and CDR2 is SVGIG (reference sequence). The CDR3 spans 17 residues. Trimming shortened V by 0 bases and J by 2 bases, and 17 bases separated the two germline ends. CDR3 in amino acids: CAWSVKVGTKTYNEQFF. DNA of the CDR3: TGTGCCTGGAGTGTAAAGGTCGGGACAAAAACCTACAATGAGCAGTTCTTC.

V usage is TRBV18 and J usage is TRBJ2-1, with D uncertain. The CDR3 consists of 13 residues. V was shortened by 4 bases and J by 8 bases, with 12 bases between the two germline ends. Germline lookup yields CDR1 KGHSH and CDR2 LQKENI. In DNA, the CDR3 is TGTGCCAGCTCACAAGATAGTCGCGATGAGCAGTTCTTC. Amino acid sequence: CASSQDSRDEQFF.

This chain joins TRBV6-6 and TRBJ1-2; 8 nucleotides line up with TRBD1. CDR1 is MNHNY, CDR2 SVGAGI, per germline (reference sequence). The ends lost 6 bases at V and 3 bases at J; junction bases unmatched: 6. This CDR3 is 14 amino acids long. The CDR3 DNA sequence: TGTGCCAGCAGGACCGGGGACAGGCACTATGGCTACACCTTC. Encoded protein: CASRTGDRHYGYTF.

The chain employs TRBV15 and TRBJ2-3; D may be TRBD2 (6 bases). In germline, CDR1 is LNHNV, CDR2 YYDKDF (reference sequence). The CDR3 has 17 amino acids. The V end lost 3 bases, the J end lost 2 bases, and 18 bases lay between the germline ends. The CDR3 reads CATSRGTLRGDTDTQYF. CDR3 nucleotides: TGTGCCACCAGCAGGGGGACCCTGCGGGGAGACACAGATACGCAGTATTTT.

This clone came up a few times. CDR3 bases: TGTGCCAGTCTTTCCTTTCAGGGGGCGGGCACTGAAGCTTTCTTT. As protein: CASLSFQGAGTEAFF. V is TRBV27 and J is TRBJ1-1; the match to TRBD1 covers 8 bases. With 9 bases clipped from V and 4 bases from J, the junction kept 13 bases outside the gene matches. Germline CDR1 reads MNHEY; CDR2 reads SMNVEV (reference sequence). The CDR3 spans 15 residues.